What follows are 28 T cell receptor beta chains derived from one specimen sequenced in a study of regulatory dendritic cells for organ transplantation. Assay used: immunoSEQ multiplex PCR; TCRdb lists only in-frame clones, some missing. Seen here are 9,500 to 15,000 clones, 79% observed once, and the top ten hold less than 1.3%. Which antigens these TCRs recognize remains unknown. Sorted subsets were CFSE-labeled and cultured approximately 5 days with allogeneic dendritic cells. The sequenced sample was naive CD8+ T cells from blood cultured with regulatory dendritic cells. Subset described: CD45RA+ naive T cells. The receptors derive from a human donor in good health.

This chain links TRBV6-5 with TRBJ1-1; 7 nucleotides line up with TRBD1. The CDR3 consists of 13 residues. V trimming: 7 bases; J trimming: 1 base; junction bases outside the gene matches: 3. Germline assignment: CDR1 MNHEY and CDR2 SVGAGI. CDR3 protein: CASMAGGNTEAFF. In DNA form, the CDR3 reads TGTGCCAGCATGGCAGGGGGGAACACTGAAGCTTTCTTT.

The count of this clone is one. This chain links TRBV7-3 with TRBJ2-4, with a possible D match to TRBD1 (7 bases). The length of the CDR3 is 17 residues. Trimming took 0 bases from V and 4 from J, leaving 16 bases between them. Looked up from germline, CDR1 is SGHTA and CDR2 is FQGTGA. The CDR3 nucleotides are TGTGCCAGCAGCTTAACTTCCGACAGGGCGGGGAAAAACATTCAGTACTTC. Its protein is CASSLTSDRAGKNIQYF.

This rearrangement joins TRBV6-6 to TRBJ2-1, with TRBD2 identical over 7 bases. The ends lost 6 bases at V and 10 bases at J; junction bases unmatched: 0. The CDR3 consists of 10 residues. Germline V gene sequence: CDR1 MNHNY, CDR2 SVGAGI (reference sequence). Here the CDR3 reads CASRGLEQFF. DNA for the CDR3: TGTGCCAGCAGGGGACTAGAGCAGTTCTTC.

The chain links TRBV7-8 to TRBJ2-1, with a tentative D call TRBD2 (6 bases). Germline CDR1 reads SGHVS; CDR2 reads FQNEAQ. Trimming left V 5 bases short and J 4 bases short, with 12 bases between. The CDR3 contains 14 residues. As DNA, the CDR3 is TGTGCCAGCAGCGGGGGAGGCGTTTACAATGAGCAGTTCTTC. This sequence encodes CASSGGGVYNEQFF.

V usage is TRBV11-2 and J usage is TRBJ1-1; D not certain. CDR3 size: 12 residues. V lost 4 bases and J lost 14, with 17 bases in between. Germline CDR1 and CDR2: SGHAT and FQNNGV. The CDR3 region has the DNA TGTGCCAGCAGCTCAGGAAGGCGTGCGAGCTTCTTT. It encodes CASSSGRRASFF.

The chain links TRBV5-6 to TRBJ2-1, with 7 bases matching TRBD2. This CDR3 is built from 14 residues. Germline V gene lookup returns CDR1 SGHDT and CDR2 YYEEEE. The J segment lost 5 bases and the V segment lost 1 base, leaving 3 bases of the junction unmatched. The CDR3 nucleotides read TGTGCCAGCAGCTTGTGGGGGGGTAACAATGAGCAGTTCTTC. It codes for CASSLWGGNNEQFF.

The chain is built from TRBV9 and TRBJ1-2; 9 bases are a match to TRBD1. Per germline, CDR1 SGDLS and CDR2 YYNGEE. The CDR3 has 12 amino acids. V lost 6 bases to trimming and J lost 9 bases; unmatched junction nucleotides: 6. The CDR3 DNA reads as TGTGCCAGCACCAAGGGGACAGGGAGCTACACCTTC. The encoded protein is CASTKGTGSYTF.

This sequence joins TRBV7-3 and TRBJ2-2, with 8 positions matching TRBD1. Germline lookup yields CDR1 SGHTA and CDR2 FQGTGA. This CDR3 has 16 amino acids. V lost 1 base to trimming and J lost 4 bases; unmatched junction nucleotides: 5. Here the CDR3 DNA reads TGTGCCAGCAGCTTAAATCAGGGGGCGGTCACCGGGGAGCTGTTTTTT. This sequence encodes CASSLNQGAVTGELFF.

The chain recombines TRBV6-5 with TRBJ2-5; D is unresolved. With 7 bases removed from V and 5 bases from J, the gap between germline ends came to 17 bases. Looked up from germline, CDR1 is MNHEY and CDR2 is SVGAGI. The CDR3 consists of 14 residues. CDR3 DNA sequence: TGTGCCAGCAACCCCCGAGGAGAGGCCGAGACCCAGTACTTC. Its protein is CASNPRGEAETQYF.

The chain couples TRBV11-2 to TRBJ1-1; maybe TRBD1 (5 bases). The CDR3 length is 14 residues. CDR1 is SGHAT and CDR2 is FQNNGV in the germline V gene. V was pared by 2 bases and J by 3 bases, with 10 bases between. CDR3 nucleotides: TGTGCCAGCAGCTTATGGGGGGAGCACACTGAAGCTTTCTTT. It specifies CASSLWGEHTEAFF. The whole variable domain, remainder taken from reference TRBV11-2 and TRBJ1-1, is EAGVAQSPRYKIIEKRQSVAFWCNPISGHATLYWYQQILGQGPKLLIQFQNNGVVDDSQLPKDRFSAERLKGVDSTLKIQPAKLEDSAVYLCASSLWGEHTEAFFGQGTRLTVV.

The CDR3 sequence is CASSLGQGSTGELFF. The CDR3 DNA is TGTGCCAGCAGCTTGGGTCAGGGAAGTACCGGGGAGCTGTTTTTT. This rearrangement joins TRBV5-6 to TRBJ2-2; TRBD1 is a possible D gene (5 bases). Trimming cost V 0 bases and J 5 bases, with 11 bases left between them. Germline V gene data show CDR1 as SGHDT and CDR2 as YYEEEE. This CDR3 contains 15 residues.

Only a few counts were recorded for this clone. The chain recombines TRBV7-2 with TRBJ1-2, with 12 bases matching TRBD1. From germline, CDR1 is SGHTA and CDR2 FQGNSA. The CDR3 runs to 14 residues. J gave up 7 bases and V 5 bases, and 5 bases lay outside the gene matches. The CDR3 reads CASSTGTGGSGYTF. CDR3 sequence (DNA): TGTGCCAGCAGCACAGGGACAGGGGGCAGTGGCTACACCTTC. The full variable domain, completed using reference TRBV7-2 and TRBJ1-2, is GAGVSQSPSNKVTEKGKDVELRCDPISGHTALYWYRQSLGQGLEFLIYFQGNSAPDKSGLPSDRFSAERTGGSVSTLTIQRTQQEDSAVYLCASSTGTGGSGYTFGSGTRLTVV.

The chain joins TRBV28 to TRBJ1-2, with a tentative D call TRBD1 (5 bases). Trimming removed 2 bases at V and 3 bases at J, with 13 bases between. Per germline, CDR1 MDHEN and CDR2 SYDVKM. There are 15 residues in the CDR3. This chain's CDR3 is CASSLMEGRDYGYTF. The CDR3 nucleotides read TGTGCCAGCAGTTTAATGGAGGGGAGGGACTATGGCTACACCTTC.

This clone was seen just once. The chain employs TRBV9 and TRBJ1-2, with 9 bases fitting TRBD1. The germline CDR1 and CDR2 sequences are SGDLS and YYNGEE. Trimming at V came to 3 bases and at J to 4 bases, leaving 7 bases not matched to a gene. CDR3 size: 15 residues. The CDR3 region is CASSEQTGGGYGYTF. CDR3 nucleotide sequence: TGTGCCAGCAGCGAGCAGACAGGGGGAGGCTATGGCTACACCTTC.

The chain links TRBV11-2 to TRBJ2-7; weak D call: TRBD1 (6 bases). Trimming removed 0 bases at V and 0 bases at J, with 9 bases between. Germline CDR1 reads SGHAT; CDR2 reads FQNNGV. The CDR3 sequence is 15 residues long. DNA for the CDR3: TGTGCCAGCAGCTTAGAGCGGACAGTCTCCTACGAGCAGTACTTC. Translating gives CASSLERTVSYEQYF.

The CDR3 nucleotides are TGTGCCAGCAGTCAAGAGGCCGGGACAGGGTTGCCTGGCTACACCTTC. Residues: CASSQEAGTGLPGYTF. The chain employs TRBV5-8 and TRBJ1-2; 9 nucleotides align to TRBD1. V shed 5 bases, J shed 7 bases, and the junction held 15 bases outside the gene matches. This CDR3 region has 16 residues. The germline gives CDR1 SGHTS, CDR2 YDEGEE.

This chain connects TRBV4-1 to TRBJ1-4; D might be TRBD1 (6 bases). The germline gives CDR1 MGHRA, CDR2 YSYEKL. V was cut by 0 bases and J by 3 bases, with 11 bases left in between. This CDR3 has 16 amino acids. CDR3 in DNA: TGCGCCAGCAGCCAAGACGGGGGGGCGGCTAATGAAAAACTGTTTTTT. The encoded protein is CASSQDGGAANEKLFF.

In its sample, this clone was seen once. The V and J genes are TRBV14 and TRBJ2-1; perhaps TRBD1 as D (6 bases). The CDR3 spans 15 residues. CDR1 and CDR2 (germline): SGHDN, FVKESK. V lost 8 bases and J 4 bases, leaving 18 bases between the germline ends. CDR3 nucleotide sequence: TGTGCCAGCGTCCAAGATGGACAGAAATACAATGAGCAGTTCTTC. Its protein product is CASVQDGQKYNEQFF.

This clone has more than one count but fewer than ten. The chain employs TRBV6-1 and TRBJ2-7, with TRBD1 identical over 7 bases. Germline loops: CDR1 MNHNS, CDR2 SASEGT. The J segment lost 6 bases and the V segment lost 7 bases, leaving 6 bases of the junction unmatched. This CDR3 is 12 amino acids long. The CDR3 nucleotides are TGTGCCAGCAAGACAGGGATGCGCGAGCAGTACTTC. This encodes CASKTGMREQYF.

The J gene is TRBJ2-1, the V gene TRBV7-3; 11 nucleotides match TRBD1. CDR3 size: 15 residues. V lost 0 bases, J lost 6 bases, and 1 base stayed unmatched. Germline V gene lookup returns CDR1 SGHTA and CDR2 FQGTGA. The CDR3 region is CASSLTGTGGNEQFF. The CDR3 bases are TGTGCCAGCAGCTTAACAGGGACAGGGGGCAATGAGCAGTTCTTC.

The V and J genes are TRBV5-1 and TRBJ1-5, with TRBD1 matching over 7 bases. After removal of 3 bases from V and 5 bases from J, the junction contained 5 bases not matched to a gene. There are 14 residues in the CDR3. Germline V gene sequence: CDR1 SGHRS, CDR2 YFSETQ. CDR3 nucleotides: TGCGCCAGCAGCTGGGGGACAGATCATCAGCCCCAGCATTTT. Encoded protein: CASSWGTDHQPQHF.

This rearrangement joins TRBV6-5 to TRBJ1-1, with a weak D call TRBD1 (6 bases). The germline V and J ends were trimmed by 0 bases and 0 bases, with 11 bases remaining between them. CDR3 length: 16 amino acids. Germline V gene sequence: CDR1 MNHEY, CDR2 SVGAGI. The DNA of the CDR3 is TGTGCCAGCAGTTACTCGAACGGGGGGCTGAACACTGAAGCTTTCTTT. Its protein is CASSYSNGGLNTEAFF.

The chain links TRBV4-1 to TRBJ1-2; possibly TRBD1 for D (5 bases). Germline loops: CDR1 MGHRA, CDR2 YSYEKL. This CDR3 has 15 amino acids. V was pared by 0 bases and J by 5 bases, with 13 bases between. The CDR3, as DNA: TGCGCCAGCAGCCAAGATGGGGGGTTCGTGTATGGCTACACCTTC. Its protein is CASSQDGGFVYGYTF.

DNA of the CDR3: TGTGCCAGCAGTTCCCCCGGGACAGGGAATACCTACGAGCAGTACTTC. Its translation: CASSSPGTGNTYEQYF. The V and J genes are TRBV27 and TRBJ2-7, with 9 bases matching TRBD1. CDR1 is MNHEY, CDR2 SMNVEV, per germline (reference sequence). J was trimmed by 2 bases and V by 4 bases; bases with no gene match: 9. The CDR3 sequence is 16 residues long.

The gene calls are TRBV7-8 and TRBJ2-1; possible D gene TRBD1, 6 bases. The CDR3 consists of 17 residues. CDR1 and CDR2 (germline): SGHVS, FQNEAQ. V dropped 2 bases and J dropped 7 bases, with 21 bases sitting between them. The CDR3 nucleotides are TGTGCCAGCAGCTTAAGTTCCCAGGGGTTAATATGGAATGAGCAGTTCTTC. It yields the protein CASSLSSQGLIWNEQFF.

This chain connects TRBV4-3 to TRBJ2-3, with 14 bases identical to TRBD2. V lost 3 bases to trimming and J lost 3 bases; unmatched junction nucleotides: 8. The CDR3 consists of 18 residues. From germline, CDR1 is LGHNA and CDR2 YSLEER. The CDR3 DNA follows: TGCGCCAGCAGCCATGGGACTAGCGGGGGATATGGGACAGATACGCAGTATTTT. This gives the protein CASSHGTSGGYGTDTQYF.

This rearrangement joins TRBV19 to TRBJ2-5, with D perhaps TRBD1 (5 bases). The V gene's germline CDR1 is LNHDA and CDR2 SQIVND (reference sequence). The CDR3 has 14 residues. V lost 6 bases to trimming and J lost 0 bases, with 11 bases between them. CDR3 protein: CASSRRQNQETQYF. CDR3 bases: TGTGCCAGTAGCCGTAGACAGAACCAAGAGACCCAGTACTTC. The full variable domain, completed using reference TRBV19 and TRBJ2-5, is DGGITQSPKYLFRKEGQNVTLSCEQNLNHDAMYWYRQDPGQGLRLIYYSQIVNDFQKGDIAEGYSVSREKKESFPLTVTSAQKNPTAFYLCASSRRQNQETQYFGPGTRLLVL.

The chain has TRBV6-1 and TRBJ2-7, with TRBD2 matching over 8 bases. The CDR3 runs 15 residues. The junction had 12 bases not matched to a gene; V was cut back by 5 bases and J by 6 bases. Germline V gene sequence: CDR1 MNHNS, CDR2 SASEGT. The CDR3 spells CASSQKAGGAGEQYF. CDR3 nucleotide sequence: TGTGCCAGCAGTCAAAAGGCCGGGGGGGCTGGCGAGCAGTACTTC.